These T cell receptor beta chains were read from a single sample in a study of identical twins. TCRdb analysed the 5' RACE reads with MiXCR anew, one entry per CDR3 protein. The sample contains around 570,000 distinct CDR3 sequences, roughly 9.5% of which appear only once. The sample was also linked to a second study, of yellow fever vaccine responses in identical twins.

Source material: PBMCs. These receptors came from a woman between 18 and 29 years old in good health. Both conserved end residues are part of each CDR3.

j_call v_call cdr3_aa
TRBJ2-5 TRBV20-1 CSARGGTSGGETQYF
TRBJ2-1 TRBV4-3 CAGSQDPGTTTNEQFF
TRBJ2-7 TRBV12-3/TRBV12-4 CASRSGRFYEQYF
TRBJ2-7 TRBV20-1 CSARTGTAPYEQYF
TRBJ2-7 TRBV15 CATSREQGGYLTYEQYF
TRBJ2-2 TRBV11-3 CASSLVKGVELFF
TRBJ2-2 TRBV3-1 CASSRNQGARNTGELFF
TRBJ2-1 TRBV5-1 CASSHPPGTSASNEQFF
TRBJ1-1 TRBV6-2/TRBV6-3 CATRTSDTEAFF
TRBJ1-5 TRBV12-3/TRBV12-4 CASSSGQGVGQPQHF
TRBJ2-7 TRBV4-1 CASSQGPGQGDEQYF
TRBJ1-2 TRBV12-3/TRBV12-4 CASTEGSRTAGYGYTF
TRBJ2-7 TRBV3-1 CASSHWTGVSYEQYF
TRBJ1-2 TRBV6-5 CASSYSTTAYGYTF
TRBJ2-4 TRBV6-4 CASINLEPTGGEVQAKNIQYF
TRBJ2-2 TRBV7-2 CASSLQSAGELFF
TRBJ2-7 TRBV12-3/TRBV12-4 CASSLGRRAYEQYF
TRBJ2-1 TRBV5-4 CASRRDFYNEQFF
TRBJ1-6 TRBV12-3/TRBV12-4 CASSLYRRRAHSPLHF
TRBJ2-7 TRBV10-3 CAISDLAGWDEQYF
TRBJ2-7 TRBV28 CASSSDGEPNSEQYF
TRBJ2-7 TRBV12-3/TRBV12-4 CASSLDLTGEQYF
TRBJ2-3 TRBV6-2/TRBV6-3 CASSYYGQGVSDTQYF
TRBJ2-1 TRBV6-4 CASSDQGSGYNEQFF
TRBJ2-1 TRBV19 CASISTSSSSYNEQFF
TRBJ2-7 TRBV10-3 CAISEVAGAPYEQYF
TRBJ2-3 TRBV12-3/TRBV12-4 CASSPKGPTDTQYF
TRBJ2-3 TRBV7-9 CASSLAPNAADTQYF
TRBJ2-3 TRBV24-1 CATGSEGTDTQYF
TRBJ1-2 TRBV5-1 CASSYDRYGYTF
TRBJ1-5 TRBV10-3 CAISEGTGSSNQPQHF
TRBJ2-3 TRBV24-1 CATSDPQPGTDTQYF
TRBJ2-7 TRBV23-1 CASSQNEQYF
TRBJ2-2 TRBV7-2 CASSTGLLQNTGELFF
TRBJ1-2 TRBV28 CASSSIYRVNYGYTF
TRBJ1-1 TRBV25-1 CASSEFLGSGEAFF
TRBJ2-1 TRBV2 CASSKTGSEQFF
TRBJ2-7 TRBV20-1 CSASRDRGQYEQYF
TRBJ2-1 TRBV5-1 CASSLAGNEQFF
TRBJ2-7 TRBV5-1 CASSLARGGLEQYF
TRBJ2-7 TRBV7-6 CASTSSRGWTSYEQYF
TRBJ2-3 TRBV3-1 CASSQAPGRINTDTQYF
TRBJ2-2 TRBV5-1 CASSLSQGRIAGELFF
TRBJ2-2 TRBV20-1 CSAKFSGGTKTGELFF
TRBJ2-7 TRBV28 CASNSRGSYYEQYF
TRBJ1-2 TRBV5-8 CASSRHIQPGTDNYGYTF
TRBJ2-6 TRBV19 CASSASGTLKVSGANVLTF
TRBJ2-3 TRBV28 CASRAGDLGRTDTQYF
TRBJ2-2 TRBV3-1 CASSRTGGWNTGELFF
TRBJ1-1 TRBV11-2 CASSLVGITEAFF